Here is one T cell receptor (beta chain) with its context. This clone has a handful of counts. This clone's antigen is unknown. It has no much larger one-base neighbor in the sample; base qualities were not kept. The junction carries 18 bases between V and J, which are trimmed by 5 bases and 8 bases respectively. The germline V gene (reference sequence) gives CDR1 as SEHNR and CDR2 as FQNEAQ. The CDR3, from cysteine to phenylalanine, totals 14 residues. The kept DNA is CDR3 alone, 42 bases in frame from the first base. Whole blood was collected in K2EDTA tubes by collaborating institutions according to the institutions' own protocols. For TCRbeta analysis, collaborator samples were shipped as frozen whole blood, as isolated PBMCs, or as DNA extracted from either sample type. TCRbeta CDR3 regions were amplified from genomic DNA by means of the immunoSEQ Assay, a bias-controlled multiplex PCR. The published analysis was carried out like this. The number of nucleated cells in each sample was estimated by amplification of reference gene primers within the assay. To quantify the absolute abundance of each unique TCRbeta CDR3 rearrangement, sequence reads were collapsed and filtered. Productive Simpson clonality was computed per sample as the square root of Simpson's diversity index over productive rearrangements. Here the immuneACCESS table is served through TCRdb, limited to in-frame sequences with V and J called. Missing clones are a known gap in these copies; in checked studies unresolved V genes cover under half, and the rest lacks a known reason. That table gives V, J and clone size, and the DNA gave D and trimming. Recorded for this sample are roughly 150,000 clones; approximately 91% of them occurred a single time. Approximately 2.4% of the sample belongs to the ten largest clones.

This sample stems from a study of blood T cell repertoires in COVID-19 (dated by TCRdb to the early 2020s). Background for the entire study: The collaborator samples originated in the United States, Italy and Spain and spanned the acute and convalescent phases of COVID-19. The repertoires were made available in a free public database intended to serve as a resource for research on the immune response to SARS-CoV-2. Deeply sampled blood TCRbeta repertoires from subjects exposed to, actively infected with, or recovered from COVID-19 were included in the dataset. The prospective study material was composed of cDNA or gDNA derived from T cells, B-cell-depleted T cells, or PBMCs. Samples came from the ongoing ImmuneRACE study (first 160 participants) plus 1,254 subjects from 6 global collaborators. Where available, HLA class I and class II types were taken from metadata supplied by the sample provider and were not determined by assay-based typing. Sample metadata almost always included a de-identified subject ID, COVID-19 status, age in years and sex.

The investigation overall reported the following: How much clinical and demographic metadata was included differed by source and by participant, and the metadata was provided uncurated.

This receptor was identified in a woman aged 70 to 79 with acute or convalescent COVID-19. Sequenced sample: peripheral blood. The rearranged segments are TRBV7-9 and TRBJ1-2, with TRBD1 tentatively as D gene (5 bases match). CDR3 region: CASSQGGETKGYTF. In nucleotides, the sequence is TGTGCCAGCAGCCAGGGTGGGGAAACCAAGGGCTACACCTTC.